The clone carrying this T cell receptor beta chain appeared a single time. Patients with Susac syndrome fulfilled recently defined diagnostic criteria for definite or probable disease. Isolation of CD8+ and CD4+ T cells was performed negatively, whereas enrichment of TEMRA cells was done by FACS. The entry originates in a study of CD8 T cells in Susac syndrome. Study information: At the time their blood was drawn, patients with Susac syndrome were either therapy-naive, on corticosteroids (with some of them also receiving intravenous immunoglobulin), or on intravenous immunoglobulin alone.

The authors reverse transcribed roughly 0.5 to 1 ug RNA with random hexamers. Amplification of TCR beta CDR3 used immunoSEQ multiplex PCR across 54 Vbeta and 13 Jbeta. TCRdb re-derived calls from the immunoSEQ multiplex PCR reads in MiXCR, one entry per CDR3 protein. The sample consists of about 180,000 distinct CDR3 sequences, roughly 94% of them appearing once. CDR1 SSHAT and CDR2 FNYEAQ come from the germline V gene (reference sequence). The trim removed 1 base at V and 7 bases at J, leaving 6 bases unmatched. CDR3 length equals 15 residues. Source material: CD4+ T cells from PBMCs. V and J are TRBV7-7 and TRBJ2-1, with 8 positions matching TRBD1. This sequence was found in a human donor with Susac syndrome. In nucleotides, the CDR3 is TGTGCCAGCAGCTTAGGGCAGGGGGCTATGAATGAGCAGTTCTTC. Translating gives CASSLGQGAMNEQFF.